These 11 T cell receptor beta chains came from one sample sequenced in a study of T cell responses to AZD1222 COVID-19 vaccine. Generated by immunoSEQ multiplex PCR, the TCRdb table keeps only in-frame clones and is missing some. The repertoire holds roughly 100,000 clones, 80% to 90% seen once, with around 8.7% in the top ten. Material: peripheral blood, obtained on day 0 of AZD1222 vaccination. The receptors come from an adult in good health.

CDR3: CASKTLRQVYNYGYTF. In nucleotides, the CDR3 is TGTGCCAGCAAAACGCTTCGACAGGTTTATAACTATGGCTACACCTTC. The rearrangement joins TRBV28 to TRBJ1-2; a possible D gene is TRBD1 (6 bases). Germline lookup yields CDR1 MDHEN and CDR2 SYDVKM. V lost 7 bases and J 1 base, leaving 19 bases between the germline ends. The CDR3 extends over 16 amino acids.

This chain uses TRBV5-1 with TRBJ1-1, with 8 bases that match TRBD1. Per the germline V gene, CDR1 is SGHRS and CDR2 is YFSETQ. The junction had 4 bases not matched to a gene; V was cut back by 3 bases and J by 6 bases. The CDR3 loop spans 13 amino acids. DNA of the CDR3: TGCGCCAGCAGCTACGACAGGGGCCCTGAAGCTTTCTTT. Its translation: CASSYDRGPEAFF.

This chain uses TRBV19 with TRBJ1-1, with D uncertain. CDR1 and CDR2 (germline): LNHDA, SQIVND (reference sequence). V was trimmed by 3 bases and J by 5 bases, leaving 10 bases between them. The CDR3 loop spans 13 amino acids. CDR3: CASSIFAETEAFF. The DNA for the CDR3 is TGTGCCAGTAGTATTTTCGCTGAGACTGAAGCTTTCTTT.

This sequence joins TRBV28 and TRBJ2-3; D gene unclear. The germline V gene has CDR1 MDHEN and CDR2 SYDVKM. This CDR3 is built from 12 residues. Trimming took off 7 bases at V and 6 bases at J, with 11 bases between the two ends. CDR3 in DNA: TGTGCCAGCATTGGTCGTCCGGATACGCAGTATTTT. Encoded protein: CASIGRPDTQYF.

CDR3 sequence reads: CASSEADDPRVEKLFF. CDR3 coding DNA: TGTGCCAGCAGTGAAGCCGACGACCCACGGGTTGAAAAACTGTTTTTT. The V gene is TRBV2, the J gene TRBJ1-4; D not certain. CDR3 length: 16 amino acids. V gave up 0 bases and J gave up 7 bases, with 15 bases separating them. Germline CDR1 is SNHLY and CDR2 is FYNNEI.

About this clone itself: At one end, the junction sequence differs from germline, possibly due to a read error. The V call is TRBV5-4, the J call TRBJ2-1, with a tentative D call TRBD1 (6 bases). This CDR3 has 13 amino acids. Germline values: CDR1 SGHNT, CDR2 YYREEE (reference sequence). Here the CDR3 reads CASSLDRNGEQFF. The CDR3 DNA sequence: TGTGCCAGCAGTTTGGACAGAAACGGTGAGCAGTTCTTC.

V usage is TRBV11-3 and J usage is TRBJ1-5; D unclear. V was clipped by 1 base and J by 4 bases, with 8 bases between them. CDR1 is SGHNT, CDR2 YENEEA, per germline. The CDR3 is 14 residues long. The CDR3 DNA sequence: TGTGCCAGCAGCTTAGGGCCGCCTAATCAGCCCCAGCATTTT. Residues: CASSLGPPNQPQHF. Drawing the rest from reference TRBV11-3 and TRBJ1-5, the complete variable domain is EAGVVQSPRYKIIEKKQPVAFWCNPISGHNTLYWYLQNLGQGPELLIRYENEEAVDDSQLPKDRFSAERLKGVDSTLKIQPAELGDSAVYLCASSLGPPNQPQHFGDGTRLSIL.

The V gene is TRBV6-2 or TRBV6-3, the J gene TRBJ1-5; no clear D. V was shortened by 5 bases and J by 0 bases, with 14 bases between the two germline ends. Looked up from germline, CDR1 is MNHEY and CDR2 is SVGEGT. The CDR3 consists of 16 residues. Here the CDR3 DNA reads TGTGCCAGCAGTGAGGGAATCGGGGTTAGCAATCAGCCCCAGCATTTT. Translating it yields CASSEGIGVSNQPQHF.

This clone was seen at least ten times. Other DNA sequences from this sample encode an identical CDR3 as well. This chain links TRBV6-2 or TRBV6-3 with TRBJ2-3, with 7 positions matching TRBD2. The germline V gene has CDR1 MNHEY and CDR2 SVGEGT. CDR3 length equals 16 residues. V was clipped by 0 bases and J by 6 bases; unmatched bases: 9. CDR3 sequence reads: CASSYSQRTRHDTQYF. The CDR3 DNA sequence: TGTGCCAGCAGTTACTCCCAACGGACTAGACACGATACGCAGTATTTT.

Here the CDR3 reads CASSLRGTGTGELFF. CDR3 coding DNA: TGTGCCAGCAGCTTAAGAGGCACGGGCACCGGGGAGCTGTTTTTT. This chain joins TRBV7-9 and TRBJ2-2; D gene unclear. The V end lost 2 bases, the J end lost 4 bases, and 11 bases lay between the germline ends. From germline, CDR1 is SEHNR and CDR2 FQNEAQ (reference sequence). The CDR3 is 15 residues long.

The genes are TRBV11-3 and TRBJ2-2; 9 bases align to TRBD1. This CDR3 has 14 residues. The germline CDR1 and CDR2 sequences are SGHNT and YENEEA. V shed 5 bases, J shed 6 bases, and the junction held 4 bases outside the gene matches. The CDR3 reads CASSPRTGAGELFF. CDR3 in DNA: TGTGCCAGCAGCCCGAGGACAGGGGCCGGGGAGCTGTTTTTT.